The present TCR beta chain was sequenced within a study of cytomegalovirus exposure and HLA in healthy donors. Study overall: There were fewer than 130 million unique TCR beta sequences, drawn from around 180 million T cells, in an earlier analysis.

Study conclusions and caveats: Researchers reported that a few CMV-associated chains were confirmed in vitro as CMV antigen-specific. Among the sequence variants, a highly shared cluster was likely an artifact of sequencing. For TCR beta chains, V- and J-gene trimming was later linked to a missense DCLRE1C variant.

In germline, CDR1 is MDHEN, CDR2 SYDVKM. Deletions cut 3 bases from V and 5 bases from J, with 7 bases between. This CDR3 is 12 amino acids long. In the case of this clone: Antigen specificity is unknown.

Vbeta (60) and Jbeta (13) primers were used in the PCR. Profiling relied on immunoSEQ multiplex PCR, and the TCRdb table lists in-frame clones only, not all of them. The table lists about 140,000 clones, approximately 80% of them singletons. Source material: PBMCs. This receptor was identified in a male donor in good health and CMV-seronegative. This chain links TRBV28 with TRBJ1-1, with D unclear. The CDR3 reads CASSFRVTEAFF. The DNA for the CDR3 is TGTGCCAGCAGTTTCCGCGTTACTGAAGCTTTCTTT.